This T cell receptor beta chain stems from a study of T cell repertoires in cytomegalovirus infection. Germline V gene lookup returns CDR1 DFQATT and CDR2 SNEGSKA (reference sequence). This CDR3 has 17 amino acids. V dropped 0 bases and J dropped 2 bases, with 17 bases sitting between them. TCRdb recomputed calls from the reads with MiXCR, one row per CDR3 protein. The table has roughly 700,000 distinct CDR3 sequences, 30% to 40% seen once; the top ten hold 15% to 20%. Concerning this clonotype: The antigen remains unidentified.

The chain employs TRBV20-1 and TRBJ1-3; D uncertain. The input for sequencing was cultured PBMCs, taken from culture after CMV antigen stimulation. The sequence was obtained from a human donor in good health (CMV status not recorded). Some clones in this sample may be carry-over from other donors' samples. The CDR3 DNA reads as TGCAGTGCTAGAGATTTCGGGAACCTCATAACTGGAAACACCATATATTTT. Its translation is CSARDFGNLITGNTIYF.